The 8 T cell receptor beta chains listed next were all sequenced from one sample in a study of OX40 agonist ivuxolimab in advanced cancers. Library preparation used the immunoSEQ multiplex PCR assay. TCRdb limited this immuneACCESS table to in-frame rearrangements with V and J called. A share of clones is missing; checked studies link under half to unresolved V genes, and the rest is unexplained. This sample lists 9,500 to 12,000 clones; more than 60% were detected once. The top ten clonotypes cover 33% of the sample. The sequencing used CD4+ or CD8+ T cells sorted from blood, collected in a trial of the OX40 agonist ivuxolimab. The receptors shown here come from an adult with an advanced solid tumor such as melanoma, head and neck, liver or kidney cancer.

The J gene is TRBJ2-7, the V gene TRBV9, with TRBD2 as a possible D gene (6 bases). CDR1 is SGDLS, CDR2 YYNGEE, per germline. This CDR3 has 15 residues. V gave up 3 bases and J gave up 6 bases, with 19 bases separating them. CDR3 nucleotides: TGTGCCAGCAGCGGACTAGGTGGGACCCTAGGCGAGCAGTACTTC. This codes for CASSGLGGTLGEQYF.

The gene calls are TRBV4-1 and TRBJ2-7; tentative D call: TRBD2 (5 bases). Germline assignment: CDR1 MGHRA and CDR2 YSYEKL. The germline V and J ends were trimmed by 0 bases and 5 bases, with 11 bases remaining between them. This CDR3 spans 14 amino acids. Written as DNA, the CDR3 is TGCGCCAGCAGCCAAGATCGTGGGCGGGACGAGCAGTACTTC. This translates into CASSQDRGRDEQYF.

V and J are TRBV18 and TRBJ2-3, with D unresolved. The CDR3 is 15 amino acids. Per the germline V gene, CDR1 is KGHSH and CDR2 is LQKENI. V shed 2 bases and J shed 1 base, with 10 bases lying between them. CDR3 sequence reads: CASSPGPRGTDTQYF. Here the CDR3 DNA reads TGTGCCAGCTCACCAGGGCCACGAGGCACAGATACGCAGTATTTT.

This CDR3 is CASSPWGYGYTF. CDR3 nucleotides: TGTGCCAGCAGTCCCTGGGGCTATGGCTACACCTTC. This chain uses TRBV6-1 with TRBJ1-2; no firm D call. This CDR3 region has 12 residues. Trimming stripped 5 bases from V and 4 bases from J, with 8 bases between. The germline gives CDR1 MNHNS, CDR2 SASEGT.

This rearrangement joins TRBV4-2 to TRBJ2-1, with D unclear. The germline gives CDR1 LGHNA, CDR2 YNFKEQ. V lost 4 bases and J 3 bases, leaving 13 bases between the germline ends. This CDR3 has 15 residues. CDR3 sequence reads: CASSPPQSYYNEQFF. The CDR3, as DNA: TGTGCCAGCAGCCCCCCACAGAGCTACTACAATGAGCAGTTCTTC.

About this clone itself: This sample also contains other DNA sequences that code for the same CDR3. The CDR3 loop is CASSPGQGAYEQYF. As DNA, the CDR3 is TGTGCCAGCAGTCCGGGACAGGGAGCCTACGAGCAGTACTTC. This sequence joins TRBV6-5 and TRBJ2-7; 9 nucleotides agree with TRBD1. J lost 2 bases, V lost 5 bases, and 4 bases had no gene match. This CDR3 spans 14 amino acids. The germline gives CDR1 MNHEY, CDR2 SVGAGI.

V usage is TRBV11-2 and J usage is TRBJ1-6, with D perhaps matching TRBD1 (6 bases). V lost 7 bases, J lost 3 bases, and 16 bases lay in between. CDR3 length equals 16 residues. Germline V gene sequence: CDR1 SGHAT, CDR2 FQNNGV. CDR3 loop: CASTPGGGFYNSPLHF. The CDR3 nucleotides are TGTGCCAGCACCCCGGGAGGGGGATTCTATAATTCACCCCTCCACTTT.

CDR3 residues: CASSLPGQGVHEQYF. The CDR3 DNA follows: TGTGCCAGCAGTTTACCGGGACAGGGGGTCCACGAGCAGTACTTC. The chain recombines TRBV27 with TRBJ2-7; 11 bases agree with TRBD1. The CDR3 runs to 15 residues. Germline loops: CDR1 MNHEY, CDR2 SMNVEV (reference sequence). The J segment lost 5 bases and the V segment lost 2 bases, leaving 5 bases of the junction unmatched.